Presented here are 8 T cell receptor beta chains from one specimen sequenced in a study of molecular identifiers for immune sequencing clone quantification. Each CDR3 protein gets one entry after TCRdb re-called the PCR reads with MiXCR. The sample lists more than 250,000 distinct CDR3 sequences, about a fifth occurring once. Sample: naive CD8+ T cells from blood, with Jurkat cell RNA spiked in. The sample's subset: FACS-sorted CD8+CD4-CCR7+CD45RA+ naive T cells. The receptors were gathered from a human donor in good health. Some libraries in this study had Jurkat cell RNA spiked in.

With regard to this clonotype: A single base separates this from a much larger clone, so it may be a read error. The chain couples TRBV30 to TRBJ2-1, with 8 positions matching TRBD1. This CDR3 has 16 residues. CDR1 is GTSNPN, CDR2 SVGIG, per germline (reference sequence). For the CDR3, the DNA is TGTGCCTGGGGACAGGGACCCCTCCGGGGCTACAATGGGCAGTTCTTC. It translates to CAWGQGPLRGYNGQFF.

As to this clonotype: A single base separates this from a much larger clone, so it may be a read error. CDR3 protein: CASSQDWGINAEAFF. CDR3 nucleotides: TGCGCCAGCAGCCAAGATTGGGGGATCAACGCTGAAGCTTTCTTT. The V and J genes are TRBV4-1 and TRBJ1-1; possibly TRBD1 for D (5 bases). Trimming pared 0 bases from V and 6 bases from J, leaving 14 bases between. Per germline, CDR1 MGHRA and CDR2 YSYEKL. This CDR3 is 15 amino acids long.

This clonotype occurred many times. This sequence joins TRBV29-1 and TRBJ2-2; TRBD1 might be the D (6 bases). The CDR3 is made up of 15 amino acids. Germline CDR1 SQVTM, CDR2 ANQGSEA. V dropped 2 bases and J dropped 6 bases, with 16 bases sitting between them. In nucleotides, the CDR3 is TGCAGCGTTGAACTACAGGGAACGATGGCCGGGGAGCTGTTTTTT. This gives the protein CSVELQGTMAGELFF.

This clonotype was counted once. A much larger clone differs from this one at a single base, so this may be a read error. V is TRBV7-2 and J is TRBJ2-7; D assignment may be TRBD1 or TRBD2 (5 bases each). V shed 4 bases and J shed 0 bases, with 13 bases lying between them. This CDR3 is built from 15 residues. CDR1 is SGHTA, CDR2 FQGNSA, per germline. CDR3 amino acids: CASSSGPGLSYEQYF. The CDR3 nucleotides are TGTGCCAGCAGCTCAGGGCCGGGGCTCTCCTACGAGCAGTACTTC.

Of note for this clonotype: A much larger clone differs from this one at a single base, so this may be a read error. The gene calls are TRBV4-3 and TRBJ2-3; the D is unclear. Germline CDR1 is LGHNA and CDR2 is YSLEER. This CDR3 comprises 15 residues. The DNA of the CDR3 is TGCGCCAGCAGCCAAAGCTGGGGTGTCACAGATGCGCAGTATTTT. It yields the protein CASSQSWGVTDAQYF.

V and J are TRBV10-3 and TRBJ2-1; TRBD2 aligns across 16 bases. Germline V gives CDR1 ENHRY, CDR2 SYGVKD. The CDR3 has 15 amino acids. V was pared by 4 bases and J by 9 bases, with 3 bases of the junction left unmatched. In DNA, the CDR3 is TGTGCCATCAGTGGGGGGACTAGCGGGAGGGGTGAGCAGTTCTTC. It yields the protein CAISGGTSGRGEQFF.

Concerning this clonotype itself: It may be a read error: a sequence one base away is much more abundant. CDR3 amino acids: CASQWAGDYEQYF. The CDR3 DNA sequence: TGTGCCAGCCAATGGGCAGGAGACTACGAGCAGTACTTC. The rearrangement links TRBV6-1 to TRBJ2-7; no clear D. V lost 8 bases to trimming and J lost 3 bases, with 14 bases between them. This CDR3 is 13 amino acids long. Germline loops: CDR1 MNHNS, CDR2 SASEGT.

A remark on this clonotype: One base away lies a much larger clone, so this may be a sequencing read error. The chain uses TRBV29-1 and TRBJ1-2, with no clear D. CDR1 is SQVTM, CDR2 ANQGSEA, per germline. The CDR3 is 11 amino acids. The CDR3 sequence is CSVEDGFGHTF. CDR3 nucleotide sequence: TGCAGCGTTGAAGATGGGTTTGGCCACACCTTC.